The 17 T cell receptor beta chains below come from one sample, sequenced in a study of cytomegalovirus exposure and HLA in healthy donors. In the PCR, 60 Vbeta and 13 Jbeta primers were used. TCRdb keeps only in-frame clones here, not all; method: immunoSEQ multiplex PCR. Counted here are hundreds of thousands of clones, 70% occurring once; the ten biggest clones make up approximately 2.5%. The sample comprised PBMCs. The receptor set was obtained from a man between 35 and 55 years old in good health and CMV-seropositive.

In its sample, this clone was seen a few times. The CDR3 is CASSLNINYGYTF. The CDR3 DNA follows: TGTGCCAGCAGCTTAAACATTAACTATGGCTACACCTTC. The gene calls are TRBV7-8 and TRBJ1-2; no definite D call. Germline V gives CDR1 SGHVS, CDR2 FQNEAQ. The CDR3 is made up of 13 amino acids. V lost 2 bases, J lost 1 base, and 5 bases lay in between.

As DNA, the CDR3 is TGTGCCAGCAGTTTTGGGGCTGAGCATCAGCCCCAGCATTTT. Translated, it gives CASSFGAEHQPQHF. This rearrangement joins TRBV27 to TRBJ1-5; possibly TRBD1 for D (5 bases). This CDR3 region has 14 residues. Deletions cut 3 bases from V and 5 bases from J, with 11 bases between. The V gene's germline CDR1 is MNHEY and CDR2 SMNVEV (reference sequence).

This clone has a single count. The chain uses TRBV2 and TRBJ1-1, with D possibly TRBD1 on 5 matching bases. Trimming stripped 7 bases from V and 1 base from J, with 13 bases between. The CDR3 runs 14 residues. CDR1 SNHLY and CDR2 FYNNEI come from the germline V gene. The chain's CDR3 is CASTLRQTNTEAFF. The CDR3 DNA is TGTGCCAGCACCCTTAGACAGACGAACACTGAAGCTTTCTTT.

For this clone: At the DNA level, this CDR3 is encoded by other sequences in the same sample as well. This CDR3 reads CASSITSGAYNEQFF. The CDR3, as DNA: TGTGCCAGTAGTATAACTAGCGGTGCCTACAATGAGCAGTTCTTC. This sequence joins TRBV19 and TRBJ2-1; the match to TRBD2 covers 8 bases. Germline loops: CDR1 LNHDA, CDR2 SQIVND (reference sequence). With V trimmed by 2 bases and J by 2 bases, 2 bases remained unmatched. The CDR3 extends over 15 amino acids. The whole variable domain, filled in from reference TRBV19 and TRBJ2-1, reads DGGITQSPKYLFRKEGQNVTLSCEQNLNHDAMYWYRQDPGQGLRLIYYSQIVNDFQKGDIAEGYSVSREKKESFPLTVTSAQKNPTAFYLCASSITSGAYNEQFFGPGTRLTVL.

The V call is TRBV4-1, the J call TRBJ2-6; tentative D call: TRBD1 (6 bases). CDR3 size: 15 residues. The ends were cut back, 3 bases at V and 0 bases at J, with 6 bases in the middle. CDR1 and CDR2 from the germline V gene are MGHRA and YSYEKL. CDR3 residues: CASSQGASGANVLTF. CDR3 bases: TGCGCCAGCAGCCAGGGGGCCTCTGGGGCCAACGTCCTGACTTTC.

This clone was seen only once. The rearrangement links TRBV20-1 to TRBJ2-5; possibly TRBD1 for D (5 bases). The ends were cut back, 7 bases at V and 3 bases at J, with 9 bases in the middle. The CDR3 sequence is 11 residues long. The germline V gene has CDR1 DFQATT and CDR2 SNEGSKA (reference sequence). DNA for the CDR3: TGCAGTGGGGCCAGGGAAGAGACCCAGTACTTC. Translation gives CSGAREETQYF.

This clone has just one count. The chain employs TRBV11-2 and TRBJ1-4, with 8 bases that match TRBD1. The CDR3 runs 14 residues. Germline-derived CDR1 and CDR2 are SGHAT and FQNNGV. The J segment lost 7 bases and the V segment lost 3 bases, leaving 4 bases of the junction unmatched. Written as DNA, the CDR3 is TGTGCCAGCAGCTTTACAGGGGGAACTGAAAAACTGTTTTTT. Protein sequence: CASSFTGGTEKLFF.

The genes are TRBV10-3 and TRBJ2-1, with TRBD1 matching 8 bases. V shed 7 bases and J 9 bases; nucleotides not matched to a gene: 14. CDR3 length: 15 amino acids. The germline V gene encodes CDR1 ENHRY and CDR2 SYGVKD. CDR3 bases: TGTGCCATCAAACTTAGGACAGGGATTCGCAGTGAGCAGTTCTTC. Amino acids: CAIKLRTGIRSEQFF.

The CDR3 loop is CASSDTIRRGNTEAFF. The CDR3 coding sequence is TGCGCCAGCAGTGATACTATTCGGAGGGGGAACACTGAAGCTTTCTTT. The chain employs TRBV10-2 and TRBJ1-1; D possibly corresponds to TRBD1 (5 bases). The CDR3 is made up of 16 amino acids. V lost 3 bases, J lost 1 base, and 15 bases lay in between. Germline CDR1 and CDR2: WSHSY and SAAADI.

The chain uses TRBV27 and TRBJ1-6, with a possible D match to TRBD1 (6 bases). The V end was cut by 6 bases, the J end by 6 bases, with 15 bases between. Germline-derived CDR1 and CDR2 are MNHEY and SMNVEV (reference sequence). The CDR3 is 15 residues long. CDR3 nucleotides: TGTGCCAGCAGCTGGGGGGGGCCCATTAATTCACCCCTCCACTTT. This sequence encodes CASSWGGPINSPLHF.

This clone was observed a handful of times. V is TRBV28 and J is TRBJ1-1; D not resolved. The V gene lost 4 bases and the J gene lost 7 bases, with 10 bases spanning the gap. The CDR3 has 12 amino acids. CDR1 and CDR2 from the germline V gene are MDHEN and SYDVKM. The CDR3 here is CASSWAAGEAFF. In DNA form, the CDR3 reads TGTGCCAGCAGTTGGGCAGCGGGTGAAGCTTTCTTT.

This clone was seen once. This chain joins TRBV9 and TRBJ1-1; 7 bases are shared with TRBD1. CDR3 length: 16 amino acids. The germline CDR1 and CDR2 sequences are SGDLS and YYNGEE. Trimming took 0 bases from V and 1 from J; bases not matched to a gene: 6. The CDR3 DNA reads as TGTGCCAGCAGCGTAGTGATCTGGACAGGGAACACTGAAGCTTTCTTT. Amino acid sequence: CASSVVIWTGNTEAFF.

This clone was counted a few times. The CDR3 sequence: CASSDRAGTLNEQFF. The CDR3 region has the DNA TGTGCCAGCAGCGATCGAGCGGGGACCCTCAATGAGCAGTTCTTC. The V call is TRBV5-5, the J call TRBJ2-1; TRBD2 agrees at 7 bases. With V trimmed by 4 bases and J by 6 bases, 10 bases remained unmatched. Germline-derived CDR1 and CDR2 are SGHKS and YYEKEE (reference sequence). The CDR3 consists of 15 residues. The full variable domain, in which reference TRBV5-5 and TRBJ2-1 provide the parts outside the CDR3, is DAGVTQSPTHLIKTRGQQVTLRCSPISGHKSVSWYQQVLGQGPQFIFQYYEKEERGRGNFPDRFSARQFPNYSSELNVNALLLGDSALYLCASSDRAGTLNEQFFGPGTRLTVL.

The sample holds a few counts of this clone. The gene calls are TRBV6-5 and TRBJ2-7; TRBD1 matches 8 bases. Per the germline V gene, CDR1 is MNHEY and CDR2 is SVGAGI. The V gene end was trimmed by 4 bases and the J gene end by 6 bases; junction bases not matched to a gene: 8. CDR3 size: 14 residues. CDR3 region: CASSSRRTGSEQYF. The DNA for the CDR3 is TGTGCCAGCAGTTCTAGGAGGACAGGGAGCGAGCAGTACTTC.

CDR3: CASSYGRAHSNQPQHF. Here the CDR3 DNA reads TGTGCCAGCAGTTACGGCAGGGCCCATAGCAATCAGCCCCAGCATTTT. The J gene is TRBJ1-5, the V gene TRBV6-5; D perhaps matches TRBD1 (5 bases). The CDR3 loop spans 16 amino acids. V dropped 2 bases and J dropped 0 bases, with 11 bases sitting between them. Germline CDR1 MNHEY, CDR2 SVGAGI.

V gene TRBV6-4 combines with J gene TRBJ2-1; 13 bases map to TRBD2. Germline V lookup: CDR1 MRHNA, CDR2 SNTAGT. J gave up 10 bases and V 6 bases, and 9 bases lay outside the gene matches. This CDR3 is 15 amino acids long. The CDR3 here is CASRELAGGPGEQFF. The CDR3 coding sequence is TGTGCCAGCAGGGAACTAGCGGGGGGGCCTGGGGAGCAGTTCTTC.

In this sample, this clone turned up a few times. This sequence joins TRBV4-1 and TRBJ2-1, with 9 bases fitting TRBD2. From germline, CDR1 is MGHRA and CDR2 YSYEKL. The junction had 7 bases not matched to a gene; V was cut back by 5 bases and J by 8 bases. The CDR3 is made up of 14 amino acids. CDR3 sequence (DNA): TGCGCCAGCAGCGCTAGCGGGGTCATCGATGAGCAGTTCTTC. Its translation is CASSASGVIDEQFF.